These 5 T cell receptor beta chains came from one sample sequenced in a study of tumor-infiltrating lymphocytes in primary liver carcinoma. For blood RNA, unsorted whole blood served as the source, and germline DNA was extracted too. TCR beta cDNA was prepared out of approximately 470 ng total RNA by means of a constant-region primer. For TCR beta, libraries were produced by three nested multiplex PCR rounds using slightly modified ARM-PCR. Running roughly 10 cycles apiece, the first two PCR rounds relied on TRBV1-TRBV30 forward primers together with a C-beta reverse primer. TCRdb fed the multiplex PCR reads into MiXCR, producing one record per CDR3 protein. Counted here are 300,000 to 400,000 distinct CDR3 sequences, approximately 65% occurring once; the ten biggest clones make up roughly 9%. The sample taken for sequencing was peripheral blood. The receptors were gathered from a man in his forties with primary liver carcinoma and hepatitis B virus infection.

This clonotype was seen ten or more times. The CDR3 protein is CASSKAGQSTEAFF. CDR3 in DNA: TGTGCCAGCAGCAAGGCTGGACAGTCGACTGAAGCTTTCTTT. This chain joins TRBV4-2 and TRBJ1-1; TRBD1 might be the D (6 bases). CDR3 length: 14 amino acids. In germline, CDR1 is LGHNA, CDR2 YNFKEQ. The germline V and J ends were trimmed by 5 bases and 5 bases, with 15 bases remaining between them.

Note on this clonotype: A read error may produce the germline difference seen at one junction end. The chain joins TRBV6-2 or TRBV6-3 to TRBJ2-7; no clear D gene. The CDR3 is 20 residues long. The germline gives CDR1 MNHEY, CDR2 SVGEGT. CDR3 region: CVSSYTRIGPPSGSSYEQYF. The CDR3 bases are TGTGTCAGCAGTTACACGCGAATCGGGCCACCTAGTGGGTCCTCCTACGAGCAGTACTTC.

As regards this clonotype: Germline and junction disagree at one end, which may indicate a read error. The CDR3 region has the DNA TGCGCCAGCAGCTTGAAGCAATCGGGACTCGGCGCTGTTGAGCTGTTCTTC. It encodes CASSLKQSGLGAVELFF. This chain links TRBV5-1 with TRBJ2-1; possibly TRBD2 for D (6 bases). Germline-derived CDR1 and CDR2 are SGHRS and YFSETQ. CDR3 length equals 17 residues.

This chain links TRBV28 with TRBJ2-7, with 7 bases fitting TRBD2. Trimming took 6 bases from V and 6 from J; bases not matched to a gene: 11. Germline values: CDR1 MDHEN, CDR2 SYDVKM. The length of the CDR3 is 14 residues. CDR3 in DNA: TGTGCCAGCAGGTTTCGGCGGGAGCTCAGCGAGCAGTACTTC. Its protein product is CASRFRRELSEQYF.

The sample holds a few counts of this clonotype. The gene calls are TRBV10-3 and TRBJ2-1; 9 bases line up with TRBD2. V trimming: 6 bases; J trimming: 11 bases; junction bases outside the gene matches: 14. Germline-derived CDR1 and CDR2 are ENHRY and SYGVKD. The length of the CDR3 is 15 residues. CDR3 DNA: TGTGCCATCAGGGACCAGACTAGCGGTGATCTGAAGCAGTTCTTC. Translated, it gives CAIRDQTSGDLKQFF.